This TCR beta chain was obtained from a study of T cells after yellow fever vaccination. Study results and caveats: Abundant clonotypes (contaminants from the bulk population) could be present in FACS-sorted repertoires. Most primary-vaccination clones recurred post-booster (nearly 98% CD4, 88% CD8).

TCR cDNA, made by 5'RACE template switching, carried an added universal primer site and UMIs. TCRdb re-derived calls from the 5' RACE reads in MiXCR, one entry per CDR3 protein. The repertoire holds approximately 550,000 distinct CDR3 sequences, with 19% as singletons. The CDR3 consists of 15 residues. Germline V gene sequence: CDR1 DFQATT, CDR2 SNEGSKA (reference sequence). About this clonotype: The antigen is undetermined. One end of the junction is discordant with germline, which a read error may explain.

V and J are TRBV20-1 and TRBJ2-5; D not certain. This clonotype originated in a man younger than 40 who received the YFV17D yellow fever vaccine. Here the sequenced sample was PBMCs, taken 15 days after the yellow fever booster vaccination. The CDR3 is CCARDFGSILETQYF. Here the CDR3 DNA reads TGCTGTGCTAGAGATTTTGGCTCCATTTTGGAGACCCAGTACTTC.